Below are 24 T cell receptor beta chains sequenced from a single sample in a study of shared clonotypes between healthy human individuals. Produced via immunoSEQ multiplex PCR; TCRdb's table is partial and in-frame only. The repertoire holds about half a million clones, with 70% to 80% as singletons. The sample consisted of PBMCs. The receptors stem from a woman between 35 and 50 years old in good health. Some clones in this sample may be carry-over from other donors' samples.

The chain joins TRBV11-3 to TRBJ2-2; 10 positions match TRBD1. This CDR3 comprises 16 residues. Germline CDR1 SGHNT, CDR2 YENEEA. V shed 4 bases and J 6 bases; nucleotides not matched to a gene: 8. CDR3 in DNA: TGTGCCAGCAGCTCGCGACAGGGGGCACGGGCCGGGGAGCTGTTTTTT. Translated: CASSSRQGARAGELFF. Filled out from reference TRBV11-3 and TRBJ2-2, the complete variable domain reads EAGVVQSPRYKIIEKKQPVAFWCNPISGHNTLYWYLQNLGQGPELLIRYENEEAVDDSQLPKDRFSAERLKGVDSTLKIQPAELGDSAVYLCASSSRQGARAGELFFGEGSRLTVL.

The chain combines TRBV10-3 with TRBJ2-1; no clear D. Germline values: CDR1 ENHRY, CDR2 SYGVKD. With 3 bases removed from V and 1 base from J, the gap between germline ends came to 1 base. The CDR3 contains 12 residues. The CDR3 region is CAISDSYNEQFF. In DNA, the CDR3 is TGTGCCATCAGTGATTCCTACAATGAGCAGTTCTTC.

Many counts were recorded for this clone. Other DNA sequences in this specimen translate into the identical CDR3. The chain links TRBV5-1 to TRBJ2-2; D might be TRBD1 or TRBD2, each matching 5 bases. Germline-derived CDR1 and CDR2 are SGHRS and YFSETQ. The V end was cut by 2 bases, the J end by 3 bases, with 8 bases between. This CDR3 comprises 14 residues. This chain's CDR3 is CASSLGEYTGELFF. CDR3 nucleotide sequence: TGCGCCAGCAGCTTAGGGGAGTACACCGGGGAGCTGTTTTTT.

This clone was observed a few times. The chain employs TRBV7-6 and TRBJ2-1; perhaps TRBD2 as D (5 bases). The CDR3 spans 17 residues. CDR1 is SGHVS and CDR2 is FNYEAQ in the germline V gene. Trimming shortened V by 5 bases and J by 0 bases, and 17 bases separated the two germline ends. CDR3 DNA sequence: TGTGCCAGCAGCCCGGGGATTTCGGGCGTCTCCTACAATGAGCAGTTCTTC. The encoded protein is CASSPGISGVSYNEQFF.

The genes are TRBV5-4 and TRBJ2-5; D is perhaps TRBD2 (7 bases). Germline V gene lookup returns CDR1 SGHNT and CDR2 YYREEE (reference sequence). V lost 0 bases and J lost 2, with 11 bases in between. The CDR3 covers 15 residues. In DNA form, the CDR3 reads TGTGCCAGCAGCTTGGTAGGGGGGGATCAAGAGACCCAGTACTTC. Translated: CASSLVGGDQETQYF.

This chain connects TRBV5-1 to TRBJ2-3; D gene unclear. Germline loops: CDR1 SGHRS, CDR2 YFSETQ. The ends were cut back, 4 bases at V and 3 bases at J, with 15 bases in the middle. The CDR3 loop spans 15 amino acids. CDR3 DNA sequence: TGCGCCAGCAGCCCTCTGGCGGCCGGGACAGATACGCAGTATTTT. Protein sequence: CASSPLAAGTDTQYF. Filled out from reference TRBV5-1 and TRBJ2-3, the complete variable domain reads KAGVTQTPRYLIKTRGQQVTLSCSPISGHRSVSWYQQTPGQGLQFLFEYFSETQRNKGNFPGRFSGRQFSNSRSEMNVSTLELGDSALYLCASSPLAAGTDTQYFGPGTRLTVL.

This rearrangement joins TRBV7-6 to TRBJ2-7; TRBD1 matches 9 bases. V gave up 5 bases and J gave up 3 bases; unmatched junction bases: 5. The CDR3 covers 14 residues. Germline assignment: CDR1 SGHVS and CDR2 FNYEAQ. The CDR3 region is CASSGGQGFYEQYF. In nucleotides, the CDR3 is TGTGCCAGCAGCGGGGGACAGGGATTCTACGAGCAGTACTTC.

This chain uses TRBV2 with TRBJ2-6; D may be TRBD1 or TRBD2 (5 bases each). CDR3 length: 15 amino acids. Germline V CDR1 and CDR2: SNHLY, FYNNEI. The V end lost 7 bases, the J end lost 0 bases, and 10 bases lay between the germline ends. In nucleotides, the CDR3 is TGTGCCAGCACCGAGGGGAGCTCTGGGGCCAACGTCCTGACTTTC. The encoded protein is CASTEGSSGANVLTF.

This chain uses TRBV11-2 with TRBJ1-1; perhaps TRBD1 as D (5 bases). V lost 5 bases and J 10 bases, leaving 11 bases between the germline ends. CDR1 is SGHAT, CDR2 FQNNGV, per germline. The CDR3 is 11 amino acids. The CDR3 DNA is TGTGCCAGCAGCCAGGGTTTAGTAGCTTTCTTT. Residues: CASSQGLVAFF.

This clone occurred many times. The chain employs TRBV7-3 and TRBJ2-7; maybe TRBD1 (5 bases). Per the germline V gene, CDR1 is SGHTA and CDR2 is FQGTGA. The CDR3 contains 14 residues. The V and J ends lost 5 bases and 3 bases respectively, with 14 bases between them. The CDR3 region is CASSPRWGFYEQYF. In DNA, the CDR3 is TGTGCCAGCAGCCCTCGATGGGGCTTCTACGAGCAGTACTTC.

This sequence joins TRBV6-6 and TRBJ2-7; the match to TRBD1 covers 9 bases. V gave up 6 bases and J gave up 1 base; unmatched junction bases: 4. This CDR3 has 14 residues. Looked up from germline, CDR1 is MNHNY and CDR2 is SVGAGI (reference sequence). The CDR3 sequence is CASRPGQGSYEQYF. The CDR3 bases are TGTGCCAGCAGGCCGGGACAGGGATCCTACGAGCAGTACTTC.

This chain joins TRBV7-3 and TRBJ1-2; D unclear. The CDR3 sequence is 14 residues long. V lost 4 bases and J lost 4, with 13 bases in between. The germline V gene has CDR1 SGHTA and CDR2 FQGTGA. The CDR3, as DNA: TGTGCCAGCAGCTCTCCCGGCGGCGTCTATGGCTACACCTTC. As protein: CASSSPGGVYGYTF.

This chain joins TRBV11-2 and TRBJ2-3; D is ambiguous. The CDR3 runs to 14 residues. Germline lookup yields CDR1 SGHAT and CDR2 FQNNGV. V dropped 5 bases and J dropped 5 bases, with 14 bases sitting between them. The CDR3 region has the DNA TGTGCCAGCAGCCCTACTTTGAGAGAAGATACGCAGTATTTT. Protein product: CASSPTLREDTQYF. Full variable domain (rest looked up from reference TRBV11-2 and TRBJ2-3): EAGVAQSPRYKIIEKRQSVAFWCNPISGHATLYWYQQILGQGPKLLIQFQNNGVVDDSQLPKDRFSAERLKGVDSTLKIQPAKLEDSAVYLCASSPTLREDTQYFGPGTRLTVL.

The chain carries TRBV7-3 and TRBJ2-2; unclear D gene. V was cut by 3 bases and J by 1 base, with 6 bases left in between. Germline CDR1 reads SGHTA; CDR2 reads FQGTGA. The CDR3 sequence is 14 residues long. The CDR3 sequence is CASSFRRNTGELFF. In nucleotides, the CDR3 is TGTGCCAGCAGCTTCAGGCGGAACACCGGGGAGCTGTTTTTT.

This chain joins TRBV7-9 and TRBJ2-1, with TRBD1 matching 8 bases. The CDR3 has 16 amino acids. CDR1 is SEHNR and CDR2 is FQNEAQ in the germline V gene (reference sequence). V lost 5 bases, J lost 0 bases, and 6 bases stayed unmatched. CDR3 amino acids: CASSAGQASSYNEQFF. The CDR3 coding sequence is TGTGCCAGCAGCGCGGGACAGGCGAGCTCCTACAATGAGCAGTTCTTC.

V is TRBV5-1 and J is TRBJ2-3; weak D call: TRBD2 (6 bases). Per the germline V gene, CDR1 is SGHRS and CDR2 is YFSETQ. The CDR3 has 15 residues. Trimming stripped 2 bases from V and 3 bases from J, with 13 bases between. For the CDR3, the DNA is TGCGCCAGCAGCTTAATGAGACTAGGAACAGATACGCAGTATTTT. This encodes CASSLMRLGTDTQYF.

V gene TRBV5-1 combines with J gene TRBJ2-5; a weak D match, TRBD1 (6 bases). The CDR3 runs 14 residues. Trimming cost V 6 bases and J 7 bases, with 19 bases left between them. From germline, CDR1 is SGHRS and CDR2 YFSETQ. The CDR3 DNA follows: TGCGCCAGCACCCCCACAGGGACCCTCGGGACCCAGTACTTC. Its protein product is CASTPTGTLGTQYF.

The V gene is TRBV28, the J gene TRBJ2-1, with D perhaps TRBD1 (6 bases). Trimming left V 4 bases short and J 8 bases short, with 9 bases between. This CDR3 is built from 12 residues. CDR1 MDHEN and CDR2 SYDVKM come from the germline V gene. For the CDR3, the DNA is TGTGCCAGCAGTTCACAGGGAGATGAGCAGTTCTTC. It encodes CASSSQGDEQFF.

The DNA for the CDR3 is TGTGCCAGCAGTTTAGGCCTCGTCCCCACAGATACGCAGTATTTT. This gives the protein CASSLGLVPTDTQYF. The chain couples TRBV27 to TRBJ2-3; D is unclear. The length of the CDR3 is 15 residues. Trimming removed 2 bases from V and 2 bases from J, with 11 bases in between. The germline CDR1 and CDR2 sequences are MNHEY and SMNVEV (reference sequence).

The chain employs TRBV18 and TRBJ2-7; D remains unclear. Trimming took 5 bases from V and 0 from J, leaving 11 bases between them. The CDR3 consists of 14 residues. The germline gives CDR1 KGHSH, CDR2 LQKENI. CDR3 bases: TGTGCCAGCTCAGTCGAGATGATCTCCTACGAGCAGTACTTC. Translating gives CASSVEMISYEQYF.

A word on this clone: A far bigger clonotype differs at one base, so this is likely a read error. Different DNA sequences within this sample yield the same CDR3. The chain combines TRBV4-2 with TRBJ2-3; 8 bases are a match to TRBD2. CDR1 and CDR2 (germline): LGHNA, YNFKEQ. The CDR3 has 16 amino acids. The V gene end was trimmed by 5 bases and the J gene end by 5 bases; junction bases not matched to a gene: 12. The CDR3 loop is CASSARLAGGGDTQYF. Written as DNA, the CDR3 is TGTGCCAGCAGCGCCCGTCTGGCGGGAGGAGGAGATACGCAGTATTTT.

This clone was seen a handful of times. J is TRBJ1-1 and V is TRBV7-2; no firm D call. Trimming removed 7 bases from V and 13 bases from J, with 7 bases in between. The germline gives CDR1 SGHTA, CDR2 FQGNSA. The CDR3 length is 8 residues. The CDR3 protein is CASIIGFF. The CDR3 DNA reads TGTGCCAGCATAATAGGTTTCTTT. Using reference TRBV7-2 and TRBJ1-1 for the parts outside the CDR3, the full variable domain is GAGVSQSPSNKVTEKGKDVELRCDPISGHTALYWYRQSLGQGLEFLIYFQGNSAPDKSGLPSDRFSAERTGGSVSTLTIQRTQQEDSAVYLCASIIGFFGQGTRLTVV.

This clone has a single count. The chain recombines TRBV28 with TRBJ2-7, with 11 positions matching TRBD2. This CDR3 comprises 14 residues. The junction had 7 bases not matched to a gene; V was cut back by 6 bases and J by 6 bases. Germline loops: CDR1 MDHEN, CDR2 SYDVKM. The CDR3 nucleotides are TGTGCCAGCAGACCCGGGACTAGCGGCTCCGAGCAGTACTTC. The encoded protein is CASRPGTSGSEQYF.

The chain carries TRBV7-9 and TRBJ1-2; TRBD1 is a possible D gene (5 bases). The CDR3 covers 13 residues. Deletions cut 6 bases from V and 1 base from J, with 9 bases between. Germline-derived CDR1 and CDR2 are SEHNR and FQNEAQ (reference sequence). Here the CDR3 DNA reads TGTGCCAGCAGAAGTGACAGTAACTATGGCTACACCTTC. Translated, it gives CASRSDSNYGYTF. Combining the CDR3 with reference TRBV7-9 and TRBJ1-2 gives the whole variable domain DTGVSQNPRHKITKRGQNVTFRCDPISEHNRLYWYRQTLGQGPEFLTYFQNEAQLEKSRLLSDRFSAERPKGSFSTLEIQRTEQGDSAMYLCASRSDSNYGYTFGSGTRLTVV.